This TCR beta chain was sequenced during a study of blood T cell repertoires in COVID-19. The CDR3 is 17 residues long. V was pared by 3 bases and J by 4 bases, with 21 bases between. Germline CDR1 and CDR2: ENHRY and SYGVKD. The repertoire was sequenced with immunoSEQ multiplex PCR; TCRdb's copy has only in-frame clones and lacks some. The table shows approximately 200,000 clones, with around 90% occurring only once. The sequencing input was PBMCs or T cells enriched from blood (not recorded which). This clonotype was sampled from a woman aged 25 to 39 who had recovered from COVID-19. The chain recombines TRBV10-3 with TRBJ2-5; a weak D match, TRBD2 (6 bases). CDR3 protein: CAISDPSGGGTRETQYF. CDR3 DNA sequence: TGTGCCATCAGTGACCCTTCCGGTGGAGGGACGCGAGAGACCCAGTACTTC.